This TCR beta chain emerged from a study of T cells after yellow fever vaccination. General study findings and limits: Primary-vaccination clones mostly resurfaced post-booster (about 96% CD4, roughly 90% CD8). Compared with primary, the secondary response was weaker and peaked at day 5, not 15. CD4 and CD8 compartments shared a small share of clonotypes.

Many counts were recorded for this clonotype. Antigen: not known. The CDR3 consists of 14 residues. V gave up 4 bases and J gave up 8 bases; unmatched junction bases: 9. Generation of TCR cDNA used 5'RACE template switching (which added a universal primer site and UMIs). TCRdb redid the calling of the 5' RACE reads with MiXCR, one entry per CDR3 protein. The table shows about 69,000 distinct CDR3 sequences, with 5.9% occurring only once. V usage is TRBV12-3 or TRBV12-4 and J usage is TRBJ1-2, with 8 bases lining up with TRBD1. This clonotype was sampled from a man between 18 and 29 years old who received the YFV17D yellow fever vaccine. Sequenced here: CD4+ T cells sorted from PBMCs, sampled roughly 14 days after the first yellow fever vaccination. CDR3 amino acids: CASSSLGQAKGYTF. For the CDR3, the DNA is TGTGCCAGCAGTTCCCTGGGACAGGCGAAAGGCTACACCTTC.